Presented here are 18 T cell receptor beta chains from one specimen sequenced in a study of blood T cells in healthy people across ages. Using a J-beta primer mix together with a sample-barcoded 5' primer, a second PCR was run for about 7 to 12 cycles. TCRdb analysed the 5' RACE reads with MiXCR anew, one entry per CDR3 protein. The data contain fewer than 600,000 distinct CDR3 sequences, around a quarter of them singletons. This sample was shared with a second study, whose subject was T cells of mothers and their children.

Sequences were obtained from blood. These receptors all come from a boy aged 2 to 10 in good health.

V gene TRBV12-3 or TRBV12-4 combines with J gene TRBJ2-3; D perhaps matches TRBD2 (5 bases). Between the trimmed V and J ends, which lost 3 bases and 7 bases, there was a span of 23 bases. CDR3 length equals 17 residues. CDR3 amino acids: CASSFESGVAGLNTQYF. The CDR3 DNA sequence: TGTGCCAGCAGTTTCGAATCCGGGGTAGCCGGTTTAAATACGCAGTATTTT.

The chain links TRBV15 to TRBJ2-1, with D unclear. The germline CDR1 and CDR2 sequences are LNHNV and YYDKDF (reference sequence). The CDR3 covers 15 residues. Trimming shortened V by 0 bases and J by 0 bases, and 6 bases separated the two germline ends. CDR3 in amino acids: CATSREKSSYNEQFF. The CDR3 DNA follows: TGTGCCACCAGCAGAGAGAAGAGCTCCTACAATGAGCAGTTCTTC. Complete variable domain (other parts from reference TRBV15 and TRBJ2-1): DAMVIQNPRYQVTQFGKPVTLSCSQTLNHNVMYWYQQKSSQAPKLLFHYYDKDFNNEADTPDNFQSRRPNTSFCFLDIRSPGLGDTAMYLCATSREKSSYNEQFFGPGTRLTVL.

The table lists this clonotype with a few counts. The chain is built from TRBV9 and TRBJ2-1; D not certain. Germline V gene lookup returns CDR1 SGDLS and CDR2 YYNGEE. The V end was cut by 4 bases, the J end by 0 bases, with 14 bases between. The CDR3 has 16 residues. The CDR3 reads CASSPRTQSSYNEQFF. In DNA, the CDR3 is TGTGCCAGCAGCCCGCGGACCCAAAGCTCCTACAATGAGCAGTTCTTC.

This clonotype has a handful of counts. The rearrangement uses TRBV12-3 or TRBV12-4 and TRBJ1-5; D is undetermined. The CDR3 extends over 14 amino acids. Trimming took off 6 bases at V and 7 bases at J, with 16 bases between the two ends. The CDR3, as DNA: TGTGCCAGCAGCTTGGCTGGGGTGGTGCAGCCCCAGCATTTT. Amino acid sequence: CASSLAGVVQPQHF.

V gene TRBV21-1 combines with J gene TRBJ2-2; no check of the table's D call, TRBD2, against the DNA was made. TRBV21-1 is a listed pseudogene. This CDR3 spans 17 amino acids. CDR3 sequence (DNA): TGTGCCAGCAGCAAATTAGGACCAGCCGGGTTTGCCGGGGAGCTGTTTTTT. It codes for CASSKLGPAGFAGELFF.

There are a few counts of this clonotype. Written as DNA, the CDR3 is TGTGCCAGCAGCGTAGAGTGGGGCGGGTACGAGCAGTACTTC. Protein product: CASSVEWGGYEQYF. The chain couples TRBV9 to TRBJ2-7; D possibly matches TRBD1 or TRBD2 (5 bases each). The CDR3 has 14 amino acids. V gave up 0 bases and J gave up 4 bases, with 11 bases separating them. Germline loops: CDR1 SGDLS, CDR2 YYNGEE. The full variable domain, completed using reference TRBV9 and TRBJ2-7, is DSGVTQTPKHLITATGQRVTLRCSPRSGDLSVYWYQQSLDQGLQFLIQYYNGEERAKGNILERFSAQQFPDLHSELNLSSLELGDSALYFCASSVEWGGYEQYFGPGTRLTVT.

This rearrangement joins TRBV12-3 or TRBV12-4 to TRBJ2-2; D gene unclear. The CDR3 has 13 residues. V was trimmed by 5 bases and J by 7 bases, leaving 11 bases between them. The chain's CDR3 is CASSPSGVGELFF. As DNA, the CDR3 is TGTGCCAGCAGTCCCTCCGGTGTCGGGGAGCTGTTTTTT.

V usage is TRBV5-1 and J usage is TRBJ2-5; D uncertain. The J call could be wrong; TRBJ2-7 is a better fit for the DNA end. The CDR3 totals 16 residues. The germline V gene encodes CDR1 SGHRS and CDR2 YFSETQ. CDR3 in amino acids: CASSLSQVLNSYEQYF. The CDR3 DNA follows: TGCGCCAGCAGCTTGTCCCAGGTTTTAAACTCCTACGAGCAGTACTTC.

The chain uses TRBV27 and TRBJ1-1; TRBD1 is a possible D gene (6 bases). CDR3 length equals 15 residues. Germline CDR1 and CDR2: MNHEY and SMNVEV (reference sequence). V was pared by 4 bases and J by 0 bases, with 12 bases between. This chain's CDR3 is CASSSKGQVNTEAFF. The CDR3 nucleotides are TGTGCCAGCAGTTCCAAGGGACAAGTGAACACTGAAGCTTTCTTT.

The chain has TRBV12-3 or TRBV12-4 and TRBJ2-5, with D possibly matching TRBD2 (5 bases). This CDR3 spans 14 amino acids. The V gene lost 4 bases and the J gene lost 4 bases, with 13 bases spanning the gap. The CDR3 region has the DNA TGTGCCAGCAGTTCGTTGGAGGCCTCAGAGACCCAGTACTTC. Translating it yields CASSSLEASETQYF.

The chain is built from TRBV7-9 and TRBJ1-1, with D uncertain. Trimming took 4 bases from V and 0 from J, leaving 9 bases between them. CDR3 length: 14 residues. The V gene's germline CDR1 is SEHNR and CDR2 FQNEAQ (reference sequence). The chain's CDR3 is CASSWEGMNTEAFF. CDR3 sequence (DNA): TGTGCCAGCAGCTGGGAAGGTATGAACACTGAAGCTTTCTTT.

CDR3: CASSIDRGEEQYF. CDR3 DNA sequence: TGTGCCAGTAGTATAGATCGCGGCGAAGAGCAGTACTTC. This chain connects TRBV19 to TRBJ2-5; D gene ambiguous. Germline V gene data show CDR1 as LNHDA and CDR2 as SQIVND (reference sequence). The CDR3 runs to 13 residues. The germline V and J ends were trimmed by 0 bases and 11 bases, with 13 bases remaining between them.

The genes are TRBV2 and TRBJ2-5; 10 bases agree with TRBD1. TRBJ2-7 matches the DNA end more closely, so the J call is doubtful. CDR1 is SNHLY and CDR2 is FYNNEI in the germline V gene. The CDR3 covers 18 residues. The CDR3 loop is CASIPTVGRGTGVVEQYF. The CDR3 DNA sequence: TGTGCCAGCATTCCCACGGTGGGACGCGGGACAGGGGTAGTCGAGCAGTACTTC.

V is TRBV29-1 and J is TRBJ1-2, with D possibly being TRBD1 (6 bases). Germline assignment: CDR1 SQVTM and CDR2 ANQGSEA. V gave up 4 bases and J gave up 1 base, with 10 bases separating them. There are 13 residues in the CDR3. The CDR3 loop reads CSVGSDSNYGYTF. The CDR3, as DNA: TGCAGCGTTGGTTCGGACAGTAACTATGGCTACACCTTC.

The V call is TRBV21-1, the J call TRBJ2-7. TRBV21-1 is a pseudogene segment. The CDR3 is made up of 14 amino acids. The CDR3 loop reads CASSKGATSYEQYF. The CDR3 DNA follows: TGTGCCAGCAGCAAAGGAGCCACCTCCTACGAGCAGTACTTC.

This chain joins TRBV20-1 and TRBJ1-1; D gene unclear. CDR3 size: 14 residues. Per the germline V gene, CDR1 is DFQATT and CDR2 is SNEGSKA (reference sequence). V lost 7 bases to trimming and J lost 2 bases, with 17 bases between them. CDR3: CSVDKARTNTEAFF. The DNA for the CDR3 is TGCAGTGTGGATAAGGCGCGGACCAACACTGAAGCTTTCTTT.

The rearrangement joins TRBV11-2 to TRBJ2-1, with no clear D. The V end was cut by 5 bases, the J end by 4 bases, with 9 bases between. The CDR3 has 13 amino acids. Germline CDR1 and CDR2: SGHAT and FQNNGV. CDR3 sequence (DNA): TGTGCCAGCAGCCGGTTGCTGTACAATGAGCAGTTCTTC. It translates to CASSRLLYNEQFF.

CDR3 region: CASSQDGTRSDTQYF. The CDR3 DNA follows: TGTGCCAGCAGCCAAGATGGAACCCGATCAGATACGCAGTATTTT. J is TRBJ2-3 and V is TRBV4-2; D is uncertain. This CDR3 is 15 amino acids long. V lost 0 bases and J 4 bases, leaving 11 bases between the germline ends. Germline V gene lookup returns CDR1 LGHNA and CDR2 YNFKEQ.